This T cell receptor (beta chain) was observed in a study of CD8 T cells in acute hepatitis C reinfection. The overall study: Sequences come from NS3-1073-specific CD8+ T cells, during acute infection and after clearance.

Time point of the sample: naive CD8 control sorted from an acute-time-point sample. Assay: immunoSEQ multiplex PCR; the TCRdb copy retains only in-frame clones and omits some. The sample comprises over 30,000 clones, 80% to 90% of which are singletons, and approximately 9.9% rests with the top ten. The CDR3 consists of 14 residues. The V gene lost 3 bases and the J gene lost 6 bases, with 14 bases spanning the gap. Germline assignment: CDR1 MRHNA and CDR2 SNTAGT. The chain carries TRBV6-4 and TRBJ1-2; D remains ambiguous. The source of this sequence is a young woman who spontaneously cleared hepatitis C infection. The sequenced sample consisted of naive CD8+ T cells from PBMCs. The CDR3 region is CASSEAFGGDGYTF. CDR3 nucleotides: TGTGCCAGCAGTGAGGCGTTCGGCGGTGATGGCTACACCTTC.